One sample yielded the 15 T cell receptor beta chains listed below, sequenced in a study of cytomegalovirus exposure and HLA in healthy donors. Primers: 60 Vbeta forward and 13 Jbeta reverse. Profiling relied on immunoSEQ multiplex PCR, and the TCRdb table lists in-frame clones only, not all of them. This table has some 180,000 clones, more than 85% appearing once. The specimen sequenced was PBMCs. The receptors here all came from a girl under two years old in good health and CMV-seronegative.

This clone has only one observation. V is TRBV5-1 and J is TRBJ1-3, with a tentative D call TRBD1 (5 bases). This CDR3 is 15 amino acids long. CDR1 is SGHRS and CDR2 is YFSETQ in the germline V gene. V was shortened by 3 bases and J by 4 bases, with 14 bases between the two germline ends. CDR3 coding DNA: TGCGCCAGCAGCTCAGGCGGGGGAGCCGGAAACACCATATATTTT. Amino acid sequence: CASSSGGGAGNTIYF.

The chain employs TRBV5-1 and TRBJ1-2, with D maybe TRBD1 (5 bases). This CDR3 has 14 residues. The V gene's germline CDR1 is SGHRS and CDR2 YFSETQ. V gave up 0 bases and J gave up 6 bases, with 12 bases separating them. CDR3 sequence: CASSLAGGANGYTF. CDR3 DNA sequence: TGCGCCAGCAGCTTGGCCGGGGGAGCGAATGGCTACACCTTC.

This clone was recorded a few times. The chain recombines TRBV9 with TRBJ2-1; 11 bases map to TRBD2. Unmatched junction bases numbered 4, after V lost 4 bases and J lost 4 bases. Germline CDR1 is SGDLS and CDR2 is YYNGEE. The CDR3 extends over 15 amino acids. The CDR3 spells CASSKGLAVYNEQFF. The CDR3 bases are TGTGCCAGCAGCAAGGGACTAGCGGTGTACAATGAGCAGTTCTTC. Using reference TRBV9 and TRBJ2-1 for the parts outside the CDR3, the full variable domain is DSGVTQTPKHLITATGQRVTLRCSPRSGDLSVYWYQQSLDQGLQFLIQYYNGEERAKGNILERFSAQQFPDLHSELNLSSLELGDSALYFCASSKGLAVYNEQFFGPGTRLTVL.

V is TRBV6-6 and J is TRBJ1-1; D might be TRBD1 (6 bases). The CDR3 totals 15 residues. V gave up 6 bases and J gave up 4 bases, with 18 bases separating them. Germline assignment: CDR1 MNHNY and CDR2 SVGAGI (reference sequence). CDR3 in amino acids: CASRGRDNRGTEAFF. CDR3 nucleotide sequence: TGTGCCAGCAGGGGTAGGGACAATCGGGGCACTGAAGCTTTCTTT.

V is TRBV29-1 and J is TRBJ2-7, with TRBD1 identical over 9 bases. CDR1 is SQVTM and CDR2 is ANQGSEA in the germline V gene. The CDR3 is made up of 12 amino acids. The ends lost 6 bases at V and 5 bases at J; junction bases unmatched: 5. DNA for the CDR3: TGCAGCGTGGGACAGGGCCCGGACGAGCAGTACTTC. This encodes CSVGQGPDEQYF.

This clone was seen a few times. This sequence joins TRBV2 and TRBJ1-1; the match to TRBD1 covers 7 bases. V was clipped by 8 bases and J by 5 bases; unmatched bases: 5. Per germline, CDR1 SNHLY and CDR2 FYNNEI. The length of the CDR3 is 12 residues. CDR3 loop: CASQRTGTEAFF. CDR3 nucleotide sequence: TGTGCCAGCCAAAGGACAGGTACTGAAGCTTTCTTT.

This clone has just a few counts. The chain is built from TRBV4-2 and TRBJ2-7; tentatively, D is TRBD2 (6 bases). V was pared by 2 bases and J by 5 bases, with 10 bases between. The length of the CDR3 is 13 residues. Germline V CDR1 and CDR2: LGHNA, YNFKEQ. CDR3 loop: CASSQIGSNEQYF. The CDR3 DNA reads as TGTGCCAGCAGCCAAATCGGGAGTAACGAGCAGTACTTC.

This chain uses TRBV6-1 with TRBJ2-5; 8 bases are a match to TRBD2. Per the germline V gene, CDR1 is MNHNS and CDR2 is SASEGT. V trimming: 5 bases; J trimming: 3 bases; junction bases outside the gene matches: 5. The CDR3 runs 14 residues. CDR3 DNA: TGTGCCAGCAGTTGGGGGCGGGGGGAAGAGACCCAGTACTTC. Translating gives CASSWGRGEETQYF.

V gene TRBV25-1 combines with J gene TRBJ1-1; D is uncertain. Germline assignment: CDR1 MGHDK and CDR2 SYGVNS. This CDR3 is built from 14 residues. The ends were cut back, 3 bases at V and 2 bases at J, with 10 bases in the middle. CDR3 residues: CASSDRSKNTEAFF. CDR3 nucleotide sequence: TGTGCCAGCAGTGACCGGAGCAAAAACACTGAAGCTTTCTTT.

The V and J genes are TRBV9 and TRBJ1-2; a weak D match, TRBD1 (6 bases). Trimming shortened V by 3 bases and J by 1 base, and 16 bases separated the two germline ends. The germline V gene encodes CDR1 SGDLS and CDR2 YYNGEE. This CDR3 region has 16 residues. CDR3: CASSGPRDKLNYGYTF. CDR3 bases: TGTGCCAGCAGCGGGCCCAGGGACAAGCTTAACTATGGCTACACCTTC.

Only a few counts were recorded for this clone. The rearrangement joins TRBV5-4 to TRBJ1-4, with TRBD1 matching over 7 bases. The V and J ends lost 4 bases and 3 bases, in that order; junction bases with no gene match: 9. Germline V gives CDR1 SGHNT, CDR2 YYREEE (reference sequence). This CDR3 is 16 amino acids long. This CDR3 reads CASSLRQGPSNEKLFF. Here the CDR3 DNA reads TGTGCCAGCAGCCTTAGACAGGGTCCTTCTAATGAAAAACTGTTTTTT. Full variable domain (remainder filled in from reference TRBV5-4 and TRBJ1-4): ETGVTQSPTHLIKTRGQQVTLRCSSQSGHNTVSWYQQALGQGPQFIFQYYREEENGRGNFPPRFSGLQFPNYSSELNVNALELDDSALYLCASSLRQGPSNEKLFFGSGTQLSVL.

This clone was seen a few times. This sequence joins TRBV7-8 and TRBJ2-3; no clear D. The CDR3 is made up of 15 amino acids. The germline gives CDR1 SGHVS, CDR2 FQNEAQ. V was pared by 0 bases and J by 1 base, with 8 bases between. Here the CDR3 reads CASSLAVAGTDTQYF. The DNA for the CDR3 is TGTGCCAGCAGCTTAGCGGTAGCAGGCACAGATACGCAGTATTTT. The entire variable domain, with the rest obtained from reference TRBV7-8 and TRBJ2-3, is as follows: GAGVSQSPRYKVAKRGQDVALRCDPISGHVSLFWYQQALGQGPEFLTYFQNEAQLDKSGLPSDRFFAERPEGSVSTLKIQRTQQEDSAVYLCASSLAVAGTDTQYFGPGTRLTVL.

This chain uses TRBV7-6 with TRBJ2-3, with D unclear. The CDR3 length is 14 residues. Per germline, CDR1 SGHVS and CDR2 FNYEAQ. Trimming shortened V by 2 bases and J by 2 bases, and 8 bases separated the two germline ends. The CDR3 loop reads CASSLRAVTDTQYF. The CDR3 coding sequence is TGTGCCAGCAGCTTAAGAGCCGTCACAGATACGCAGTATTTT. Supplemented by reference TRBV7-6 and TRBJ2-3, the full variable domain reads GAGVSQSPRYKVTKRGQDVALRCDPISGHVSLYWYRQALGQGPEFLTYFNYEAQQDKSGLPNDRFSAERPEGSISTLTIQRTEQRDSAMYRCASSLRAVTDTQYFGPGTRLTVL.

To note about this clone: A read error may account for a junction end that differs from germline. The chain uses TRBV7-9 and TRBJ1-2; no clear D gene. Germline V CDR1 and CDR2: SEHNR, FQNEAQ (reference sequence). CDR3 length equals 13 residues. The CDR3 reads CSSSLDSNYGYTF. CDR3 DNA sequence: TGTTCCAGCAGCTTGGACTCAAACTATGGCTACACCTTC.

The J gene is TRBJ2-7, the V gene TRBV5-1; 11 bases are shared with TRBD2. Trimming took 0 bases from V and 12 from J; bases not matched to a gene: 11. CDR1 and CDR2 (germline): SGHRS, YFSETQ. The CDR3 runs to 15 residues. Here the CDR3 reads CASSLVGLAGGILYF. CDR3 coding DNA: TGCGCCAGCAGCTTGGTAGGGCTAGCGGGGGGTATCCTGTACTTC.